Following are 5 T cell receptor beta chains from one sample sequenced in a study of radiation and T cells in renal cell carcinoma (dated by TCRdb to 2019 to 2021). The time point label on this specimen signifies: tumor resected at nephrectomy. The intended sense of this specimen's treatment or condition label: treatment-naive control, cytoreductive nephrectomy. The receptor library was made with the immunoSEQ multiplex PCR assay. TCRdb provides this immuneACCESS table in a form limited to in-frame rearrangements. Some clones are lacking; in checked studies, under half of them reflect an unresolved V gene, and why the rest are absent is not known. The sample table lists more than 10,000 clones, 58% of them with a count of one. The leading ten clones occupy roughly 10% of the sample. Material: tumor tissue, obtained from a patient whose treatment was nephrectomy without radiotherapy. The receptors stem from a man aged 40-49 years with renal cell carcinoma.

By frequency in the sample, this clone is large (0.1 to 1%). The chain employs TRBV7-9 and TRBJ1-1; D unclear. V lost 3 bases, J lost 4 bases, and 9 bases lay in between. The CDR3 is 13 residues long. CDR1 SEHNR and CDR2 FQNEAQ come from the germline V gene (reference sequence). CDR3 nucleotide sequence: TGTGCCAGCAGCTTGGGAACGGCCACTGAAGCTTTCTTT. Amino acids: CASSLGTATEAFF.

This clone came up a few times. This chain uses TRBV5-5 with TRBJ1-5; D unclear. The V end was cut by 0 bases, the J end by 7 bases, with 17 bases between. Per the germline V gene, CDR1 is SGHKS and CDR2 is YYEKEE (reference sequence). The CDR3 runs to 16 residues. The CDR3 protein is CASSLAPTARQQPQHF. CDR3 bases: TGTGCCAGCAGCTTGGCCCCGACGGCCCGGCAACAGCCCCAGCATTTT.

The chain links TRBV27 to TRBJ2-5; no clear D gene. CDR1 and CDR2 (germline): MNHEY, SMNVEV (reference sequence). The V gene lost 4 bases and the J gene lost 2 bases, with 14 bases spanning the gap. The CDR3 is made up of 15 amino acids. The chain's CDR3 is CASSSRPSAQETQYF. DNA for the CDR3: TGTGCCAGCAGTTCCCGCCCCTCCGCACAAGAGACCCAGTACTTC.

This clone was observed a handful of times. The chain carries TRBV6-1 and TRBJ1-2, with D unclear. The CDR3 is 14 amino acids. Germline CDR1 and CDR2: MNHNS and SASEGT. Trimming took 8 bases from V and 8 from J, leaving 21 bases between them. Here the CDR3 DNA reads TGTGCCAGCCTTCTAGGACCGCCCCAGGACGGCTACACCTTC. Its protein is CASLLGPPQDGYTF.

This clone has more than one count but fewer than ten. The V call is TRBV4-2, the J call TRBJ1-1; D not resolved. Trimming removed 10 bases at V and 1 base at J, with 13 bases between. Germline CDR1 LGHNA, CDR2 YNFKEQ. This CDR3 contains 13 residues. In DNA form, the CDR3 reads TGTGCCACAATAGGGAGTTCGAACACTGAAGCTTTCTTT. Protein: CATIGSSNTEAFF.